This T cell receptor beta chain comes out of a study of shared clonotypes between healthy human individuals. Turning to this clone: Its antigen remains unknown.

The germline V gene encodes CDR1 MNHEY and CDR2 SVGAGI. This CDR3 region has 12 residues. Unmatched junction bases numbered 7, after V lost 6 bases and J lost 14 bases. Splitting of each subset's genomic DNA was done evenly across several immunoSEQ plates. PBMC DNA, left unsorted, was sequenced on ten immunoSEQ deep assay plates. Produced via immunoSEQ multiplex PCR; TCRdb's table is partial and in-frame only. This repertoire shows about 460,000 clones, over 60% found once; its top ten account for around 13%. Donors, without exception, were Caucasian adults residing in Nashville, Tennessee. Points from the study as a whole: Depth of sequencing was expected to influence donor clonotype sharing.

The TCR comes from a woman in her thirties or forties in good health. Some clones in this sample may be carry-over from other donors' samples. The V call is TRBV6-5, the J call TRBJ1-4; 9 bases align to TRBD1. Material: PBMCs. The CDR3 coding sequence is TGTGCCAGCAGCCCAACAGGGGGCAGGCTGTTTTTT. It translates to CASSPTGGRLFF.